This TCR beta chain emerged from a study of human T cells and chemical hapten exposure. The V end was cut by 6 bases, the J end by 8 bases, with 19 bases between. This CDR3 has 13 residues. In germline, CDR1 is SQVTM, CDR2 ANQGSEA. Time point: patch test 2, 6 weeks after DPC sensitization. Documented treatment: therapeutic diphenylcyclopropenone sensitization with weekly scalp DPC. What the library attached to individual cDNA molecules were unique molecular identifiers. TCRdb redid the calling of the RACE reads with MiXCR, one entry per CDR3 protein. The sample contains some 99,000 distinct CDR3 sequences, about a tenth of which appear only once. This clonotype was picked up a small number of times.

V usage is TRBV29-1 and J usage is TRBJ1-2; D uncertain. This receptor was obtained from a woman between 40 and 55 years old with alopecia areata. Some clones in this sample may be carry-over from other donors' samples. The source material was whole blood, sampled in connection with sensitization to the hapten diphenylcyclopropenone (DPC). This CDR3 is CSVAADGSNGYTF. The CDR3 DNA is TGCAGCGTAGCCGCCGACGGATCCAACGGCTACACCTTC.